This T cell receptor (beta chain) emerged from a study of CD8 T cells in ankylosing spondylitis. The germline CDR1 and CDR2 sequences are KGHDR and SFDVKD. The CDR3 runs 14 residues. V lost 3 bases to trimming and J lost 3 bases, with 8 bases between them. TCRdb ran MiXCR on the 5' RACE reads and lists one entry per CDR3 protein. This sample carries some 800,000 distinct CDR3 sequences, approximately 10% of them seen once, and the ten largest clones take less than 0.65%. Study results and caveats: According to the report, clones linked to the disease were significantly enriched in matched synovial fluid samples taken from ankylosing spondylitis patients. Certain motif variants had earlier appeared in reactive arthritis synovial fluid and blood. Apparently characteristic of ankylosing spondylitis blood was a TCR beta motif (roughly eight highly homologous variants).

This clonotype came up many times. What it binds is not known. This TCR came from a male donor with ankylosing spondylitis. The specimen was blood, either unsorted or a sorted T cell fraction (not recorded which). The V and J genes are TRBV24-1 and TRBJ1-5, with D possibly TRBD1 on 5 matching bases. The CDR3 sequence: CATSDRQFNQPQHF. In DNA, the CDR3 is TGTGCCACCAGTGATAGACAGTTCAATCAGCCCCAGCATTTT.